The entry below describes one T cell receptor beta chain. Antigen specificity is unknown. The record originates from a study of T cells in Graves' hyperthyroidism and ophthalmopathy. In the study overall: Peripheral blood was obtained at initial diagnosis, preceding any treatment. Notes on the study in general: The model forecast ophthalmopathy, anticipating it by a median approximately 7 months before onset.

Trimming took 6 bases from V and 0 from J, leaving 12 bases between them. The CDR3 length is 15 residues. The germline gives CDR1 MNHNS, CDR2 SASEGT. Researchers took RNA transcripts and amplified the TCR beta CDR3 regions from them. The HTBI set primed first-round TCR CDR3 RT-PCR. TCRdb itself ran the multiplex PCR reads through MiXCR, one entry per CDR3 protein. The data show 300,000 to 450,000 distinct CDR3 sequences, with more than 20% seen just once and more than 60% held by the top ten. V is TRBV6-1 and J is TRBJ2-1; D unresolved. Sequencing was carried out using blood. The sequence came from a man between 50 and 59 years old with Graves' hyperthyroidism. CDR3 nucleotide sequence: TGTGCCAGCAGACCCGTTTTCGGCTCCTACAATGAGCAGTTCTTC. Residues: CASRPVFGSYNEQFF.